A selection of T cell receptor beta chains follows, all from one sample in a study of CD4+ T cells in melanoma. Using immunoSEQ multiplex PCR, the repertoire was profiled, and TCRdb retains in-frame clones only, with some absent. Of about 5,000 clones in the sample, around three fifths were seen once. Specimen: cells from a culture (not recorded whether cultured in vitro). These receptors came from a human donor with melanoma. Both conserved end residues are part of each CDR3. Fields, in order: V gene, J gene, CDR3 length, D gene, clone size, CDR3 protein, CDR3 DNA. D genes are given only for firm matches. The size entry is marked missing in some rows and otherwise reads once, few, many or a size class.

V: TRBV4-3
J: TRBJ1-4
length: 12
D: NA
size: few
CDR3: CASSLLGEKLFF
DNA: TGCGCCAGCAGCCTTTTGGGCGAAAAACTGTTTTTT

V: TRBV4-3
J: TRBJ2-1
length: 15
D: NA
size: NA
CDR3: CASSQDLGLRNEQFF
DNA: TGCGCCAGCAGCCAAGATTTGGGGTTGCGCAATGAGCAGTTCTTC

V: TRBV6-5
J: TRBJ1-6
length: 12
D: NA
size: NA
CDR3: CASGSYNSPLHF
DNA: TGTGCCAGCGGGAGTTATAATTCACCCCTCCACTTT

V: TRBV18
J: TRBJ1-4
length: 15
D: NA
size: NA
CDR3: CASSETLAEREKLFF
DNA: TGTGCCAGCTCCGAGACCCTCGCCGAGAGGGAAAAACTGTTTTTT

V: TRBV18
J: TRBJ1-5
length: 14
D: NA
size: NA
CDR3: CASSPDRLNQPQHF
DNA: TGTGCCAGCTCACCTGACAGATTAAATCAGCCCCAGCATTTT

V: TRBV10-3
J: TRBJ1-3
length: 16
D: TRBD1
size: NA
CDR3: CAISTLGQGAGNTIYF
DNA: TGTGCCATCAGCACTTTGGGACAGGGGGCTGGAAACACCATATATTTT

V: TRBV5-1
J: TRBJ2-5
length: 16
D: TRBD1
size: NA
CDR3: CASSLDSDRGQETQYF
DNA: TGCGCCAGCAGCTTGGATAGTGACAGGGGACAAGAGACCCAGTACTTC

V: TRBV27
J: TRBJ1-4
length: 15
D: NA
size: NA
CDR3: CASSLSLVHNEKLFF
DNA: TGTGCCAGCAGTTTATCACTCGTCCATAATGAAAAACTGTTTTTT

V: TRBV29-1
J: TRBJ1-1
length: 12
D: TRBD1
size: NA
CDR3: CSVPTGPAEAFF
DNA: TGCAGCGTTCCGACAGGGCCGGCCGAAGCTTTCTTT

V: TRBV19
J: TRBJ1-6
length: 13
D: NA
size: large
CDR3: CASSIVGASPLHF
DNA: TGTGCCAGTAGTATTGTAGGGGCATCACCCCTCCACTTT

V: TRBV7-2
J: TRBJ2-1
length: 16
D: TRBD2
size: NA
CDR3: CASSPGLAGGHNEQFF
DNA: TGTGCCAGCAGCCCGGGACTAGCGGGGGGGCACAATGAGCAGTTCTTC

V: TRBV3-1/TRBV3-2
J: TRBJ2-7
length: 17
D: TRBD2
size: NA
CDR3: CASSQNPGGGFSYEQYF
DNA: TGTGCCAGCAGCCAAAACCCGGGAGGGGGGTTCTCCTACGAGCAGTACTTC

V: TRBV5-4
J: TRBJ1-2
length: 14
D: TRBD1
size: medium-sized
CDR3: CASSLRDRASGYTF
DNA: TGTGCCAGCAGCTTAAGGGACAGGGCCTCTGGCTACACCTTC

V: TRBV18
J: TRBJ1-5
length: 13
D: NA
size: NA
CDR3: CASSSGANQPQHF
DNA: TGTGCCAGCTCCTCTGGGGCCAATCAGCCCCAGCATTTT

V: TRBV2
J: TRBJ1-4
length: 17
D: TRBD1
size: once
CDR3: CASSEVISGQINEKLFF
DNA: TGTGCCAGCAGTGAAGTCATCTCGGGACAGATTAATGAAAAACTGTTTTTT

V: TRBV4-2
J: TRBJ1-3
length: 15
D: TRBD1
size: NA
CDR3: CASSQEDRAGNTIYF
DNA: TGTGCCAGCAGCCAGGAGGACAGGGCTGGAAACACCATATATTTT

V: TRBV7-2
J: TRBJ1-2
length: 13
D: TRBD1
size: NA
CDR3: CASSETGVYGYTF
DNA: TGTGCCAGCAGCGAGACAGGGGTCTATGGCTACACCTTC

V: TRBV3-1/TRBV3-2
J: TRBJ1-1
length: 14
D: NA
size: NA
CDR3: CASSSAFWNTEAFF
DNA: TGTGCCAGTAGCTCAGCATTCTGGAACACTGAAGCTTTCTTT

V: TRBV6-5
J: TRBJ1-1
length: 14
D: NA
size: few
CDR3: CASSYSKAGDKAFF
DNA: TGTGCCAGCAGTTACTCGAAAGCGGGGGACAAAGCTTTCTTT

V: TRBV5-1
J: TRBJ2-7
length: 13
D: TRBD1
size: few
CDR3: CASRYRDSYEQYF
DNA: TGCGCCAGCAGGTACCGGGACAGCTACGAGCAGTACTTC

V: TRBV4-1
J: TRBJ2-1
length: 12
D: TRBD1
size: NA
CDR3: CASSQVPGGEFF
DNA: TGCGCCAGCAGCCAAGTGCCAGGGGGCGAGTTCTTC

V: TRBV6-5
J: TRBJ1-1
length: 14
D: NA
size: NA
CDR3: CASTRGTQNTEAFF
DNA: TGTGCCAGCACCCGAGGGACACAGAACACTGAAGCTTTCTTT

V: TRBV5-5
J: TRBJ1-2
length: 13
D: NA
size: NA
CDR3: CASIPPQRGGYTF
DNA: TGTGCCAGCATCCCCCCACAGCGGGGTGGCTACACCTTC

V: TRBV9
J: TRBJ2-7
length: 14
D: NA
size: NA
CDR3: CASSVMPGTYEQYF
DNA: TGTGCCAGCAGCGTAATGCCCGGAACCTACGAGCAGTACTTC

V: TRBV13
J: TRBJ1-3
length: 14
D: TRBD1
size: NA
CDR3: CASSWTGQGNTIYF
DNA: TGTGCCAGCAGCTGGACAGGGCAGGGAAACACCATATATTTT

V: TRBV4-3
J: TRBJ1-1
length: 14
D: NA
size: NA
CDR3: CASSMTGRGTEAFF
DNA: TGCGCCAGCAGCATGACGGGCAGGGGCACTGAAGCTTTCTTT

V: TRBV7-6
J: TRBJ2-3
length: 16
D: TRBD1
size: NA
CDR3: CASSPGQGLTTDTQYF
DNA: TGTGCCAGCAGCCCAGGACAGGGGTTGACCACAGATACGCAGTATTTT

V: TRBV25-1
J: TRBJ2-4
length: 17
D: TRBD1
size: NA
CDR3: CASSGLNRGLAKNIQYF
DNA: TGTGCCAGCAGTGGTTTAAACAGGGGGCTAGCCAAAAACATTCAGTACTTC

V: TRBV6-5
J: TRBJ2-7
length: 14
D: TRBD2
size: NA
CDR3: CASSYSGGDYEQYF
DNA: TGTGCCAGCAGTTATAGCGGGGGGGACTACGAGCAGTACTTC

V: TRBV12-5
J: TRBJ1-4
length: 15
D: TRBD1
size: NA
CDR3: CASGLLGTGMEKLFF
DNA: TGTGCTAGTGGTTTGTTGGGGACAGGGATGGAAAAACTGTTTTTT

V: TRBV27
J: TRBJ2-1
length: 15
D: TRBD1
size: NA
CDR3: CASSSGQGRYNEQFF
DNA: TGTGCCAGCAGTTCGGGACAGGGGCGCTACAATGAGCAGTTCTTC

V: TRBV5-6
J: TRBJ2-1
length: 15
D: TRBD1
size: NA
CDR3: CASSFGDRAYNEQFF
DNA: TGTGCCAGCAGCTTTGGGGACAGGGCCTACAATGAGCAGTTCTTC

V: TRBV28
J: TRBJ1-1
length: 17
D: NA
size: NA
CDR3: CASSPGGFWAGNTEAFF
DNA: TGTGCCAGCAGTCCGGGTGGTTTCTGGGCGGGCAACACTGAAGCTTTCTTT

V: TRBV2
J: TRBJ2-5
length: 19
D: TRBD2
size: NA
CDR3: CASSAPPGTSGAYQETQYF
DNA: TGTGCCAGCAGTGCTCCGCCCGGGACTAGCGGGGCCTACCAAGAGACCCAGTACTTC

V: TRBV7-2
J: TRBJ2-7
length: 13
D: NA
size: NA
CDR3: CASSSNSGVEQYF
DNA: TGTGCCAGCAGCTCTAATTCAGGGGTCGAGCAGTACTTC

V: TRBV27
J: TRBJ1-5
length: 15
D: TRBD1
size: few
CDR3: CASRLHGQGNQPQHF
DNA: TGTGCCAGCAGATTGCATGGACAGGGCAATCAGCCCCAGCATTTT

V: TRBV19
J: TRBJ1-2
length: 13
D: NA
size: NA
CDR3: CASMVRAGYGYTF
DNA: TGTGCCAGTATGGTTAGGGCAGGTTATGGCTACACCTTC

V: TRBV7-9
J: TRBJ1-1
length: 13
D: TRBD1
size: NA
CDR3: CASSSDRGLGAFF
DNA: TGTGCCAGCAGTTCCGACAGGGGGCTCGGGGCTTTCTTT

V: TRBV4-1
J: TRBJ2-1
length: 15
D: NA
size: few
CDR3: CASSRAARAAGEQFF
DNA: TGCGCCAGCAGCCGAGCGGCGAGGGCGGCGGGTGAGCAGTTCTTC

V: TRBV9
J: TRBJ2-1
length: 16
D: TRBD2
size: NA
CDR3: CASSVGTSGVSNEQFF
DNA: TGTGCCAGCAGCGTGGGGACTAGCGGGGTTTCAAATGAGCAGTTCTTC

V: TRBV7-6
J: TRBJ1-1
length: 19
D: TRBD1
size: NA
CDR3: CASSLWGPNRGQSGTEAFF
DNA: TGTGCCAGCAGCTTATGGGGCCCCAACAGGGGGCAATCGGGTACTGAAGCTTTCTTT

V: TRBV12-3/TRBV12-4
J: TRBJ1-3
length: 13
D: NA
size: NA
CDR3: CASSYSAGNTIYF
DNA: TGTGCCAGCAGTTATTCAGCTGGAAACACCATATATTTT

V: TRBV5-4
J: TRBJ1-2
length: 14
D: NA
size: NA
CDR3: CASSPDEGNYGYTF
DNA: TGTGCCAGCAGCCCCGACGAGGGGAACTATGGCTACACCTTC

V: TRBV5-6
J: TRBJ2-7
length: 14
D: NA
size: NA
CDR3: CASSLDVGTSEQYF
DNA: TGTGCCAGCAGCTTGGATGTGGGCACCTCCGAGCAGTACTTC

V: TRBV30
J: TRBJ1-4
length: 10
D: NA
size: NA
CDR3: CARGSEKLFF
DNA: TGTGCCCGAGGGTCGGAAAAACTGTTTTTT

V: TRBV25-1
J: TRBJ1-1
length: 14
D: NA
size: few
CDR3: CASSKATQNTEAFF
DNA: TGTGCCAGCAGCAAAGCGACCCAGAACACTGAAGCTTTCTTT

V: TRBV2
J: TRBJ2-2
length: 12
D: NA
size: NA
CDR3: CASSRNTGELFF
DNA: TGTGCCAGCAGTCGAAACACCGGGGAGCTGTTTTTT

V: TRBV10-1
J: TRBJ1-2
length: 19
D: TRBD1
size: NA
CDR3: CASSDNGGRQGGTAYGYTF
DNA: TGCGCCAGCAGTGATAACGGTGGGAGACAGGGGGGGACCGCCTATGGCTACACCTTC